One sample yielded the 20 T cell receptor beta chains listed below, sequenced in a study of monozygotic twins with inflammatory bowel disease. Each CDR3 protein gets one entry in TCRdb, which reprocessed the 5' RACE reads and gives no DNA. The sample's table shows approximately 400,000 distinct CDR3 sequences. The sequencing sample was made of blood. The receptors were sampled from a human donor with ulcerative colitis or Crohn's disease, or a healthy co-twin of an affected twin (not recorded which).

The V call is TRBV3-1, the J call TRBJ2-7. The CDR3 extends over 14 amino acids. Germline V gene data show CDR1 as LGHDT and CDR2 as YNNKEL (reference sequence). The CDR3 sequence: CASSSHRTSYEQYF.

V and J are TRBV30 and TRBJ2-1; the D gene TCRdb calls, TRBD1, cannot be checked with no DNA. CDR1 and CDR2 from the germline V gene are GTSNPN and SVGIG (reference sequence). The CDR3 contains 17 residues. The CDR3 reads CAWSRMRRGGMENEQFF.

The chain couples TRBV12-3 or TRBV12-4 to TRBJ2-2; no DNA is available, so the TRBD1 call from TCRdb remains unchecked. The CDR3 has 15 amino acids. The CDR3 spells CASSLGRTEGGELFF.

This sequence joins TRBV5-5 and TRBJ1-5; TCRdb's assignment of TRBD1 cannot be checked, as there is no DNA. The V gene's germline CDR1 is SGHKS and CDR2 YYEKEE (reference sequence). The CDR3 contains 18 residues. The CDR3 protein is CASSPFFQDRVVRQPQHF.

The chain links TRBV7-2 to TRBJ2-3. CDR3 size: 17 residues. Germline V gene data show CDR1 as SGHTA and CDR2 as FQGNSA. This CDR3 is CASSLTTSGLVPDTQYF. The whole variable domain, filled in from reference TRBV7-2 and TRBJ2-3, reads GAGVSQSPSNKVTEKGKDVELRCDPISGHTALYWYRQSLGQGLEFLIYFQGNSAPDKSGLPSDRFSAERTGGSVSTLTIQRTQQEDSAVYLCASSLTTSGLVPDTQYFGPGTRLTVL.

V usage is TRBV5-6 and J usage is TRBJ1-4. The germline gives CDR1 SGHDT, CDR2 YYEEEE. The CDR3 length is 14 residues. This CDR3 is CASSRSLTDEKLFF.

V gene TRBV18 combines with J gene TRBJ1-1. CDR3 length: 13 amino acids. Germline CDR1 reads KGHSH; CDR2 reads LQKENI. The CDR3 loop is CASSPKGVAEAFF.

The genes are TRBV2 and TRBJ2-7. CDR3 length equals 13 residues. Germline CDR1 reads SNHLY; CDR2 reads FYNNEI. CDR3 protein: CASKNGVYYEQYF.

This chain connects TRBV21-1 to TRBJ2-1; the D gene TCRdb calls, TRBD1, cannot be checked with no DNA. TRBV21-1 is a pseudogene segment. The CDR3 covers 13 residues. The CDR3: CAERDSESYEQFF.

V is TRBV29-1 and J is TRBJ1-3; TCRdb proposes TRBD1, but this gene call is untestable without DNA. The CDR3 is 15 amino acids. CDR1 and CDR2 from the germline V gene are SQVTM and ANQGSEA. CDR3 sequence: CSVGQGSTSGNTIYF.

The chain has TRBV5-1 and TRBJ2-7; TCRdb's assignment of TRBD1 cannot be checked, as there is no DNA. There are 15 residues in the CDR3. Germline assignment: CDR1 SGHRS and CDR2 YFSETQ. The CDR3 spells CASSLVPGNWDEQYF.

The rearrangement uses TRBV20-1 and TRBJ1-1; absent DNA, TCRdb's TRBD1 call cannot be checked. This CDR3 spans 15 amino acids. The germline CDR1 and CDR2 sequences are DFQATT and SNEGSKA (reference sequence). The CDR3 sequence: CSARDGDRTNTEAFF.

V is TRBV3-1 and J is TRBJ1-5. Germline V gene data show CDR1 as LGHDT and CDR2 as YNNKEL (reference sequence). This CDR3 region has 15 residues. The CDR3: CASSLGQGEYQPQHF.

The chain employs TRBV7-9 and TRBJ2-2; as DNA is missing, the TRBD1 call by TCRdb cannot be tested. The CDR3 covers 16 residues. Germline CDR1 reads SEHNR; CDR2 reads FQNEAQ (reference sequence). This chain's CDR3 is CASIASGAGDTGELFF.

V usage is TRBV20-1 and J usage is TRBJ1-2; TCRdb designates TRBD1, a call that cannot be tested without DNA. There are 17 residues in the CDR3. Germline-derived CDR1 and CDR2 are DFQATT and SNEGSKA (reference sequence). This CDR3 reads CSARDKPRRDEGYGYTF.

The chain uses TRBV27 and TRBJ1-2. Per germline, CDR1 MNHEY and CDR2 SMNVEV (reference sequence). This CDR3 has 14 residues. The CDR3 protein is CASSLRGGKDGYTF.

The chain is built from TRBV9 and TRBJ2-6; TCRdb outputs TRBD1, but without DNA this stays unchecked. Germline loops: CDR1 SGDLS, CDR2 YYNGEE. The CDR3 consists of 18 residues. The CDR3 region is CASSPRTGPSSGANVLTF.

The J gene is TRBJ2-2, the V gene TRBV7-6; the TRBD2 assignment by TCRdb is unverifiable without DNA. Per the germline V gene, CDR1 is SGHVS and CDR2 is FNYEAQ. The CDR3 has 16 amino acids. CDR3 residues: CASSLASGSNTGELFF.

The chain combines TRBV20-1 with TRBJ2-5; TCRdb's D call, TRBD2, is unchecked because there is no DNA. The CDR3 is 13 amino acids. Germline assignment: CDR1 DFQATT and CDR2 SNEGSKA (reference sequence). CDR3 in amino acids: CSASRGEGETQYF.

The rearrangement uses TRBV27 and TRBJ2-1. CDR1 is MNHEY, CDR2 SMNVEV, per germline (reference sequence). The CDR3 runs 13 residues. The CDR3 here is CASSGVPYNEQFF.